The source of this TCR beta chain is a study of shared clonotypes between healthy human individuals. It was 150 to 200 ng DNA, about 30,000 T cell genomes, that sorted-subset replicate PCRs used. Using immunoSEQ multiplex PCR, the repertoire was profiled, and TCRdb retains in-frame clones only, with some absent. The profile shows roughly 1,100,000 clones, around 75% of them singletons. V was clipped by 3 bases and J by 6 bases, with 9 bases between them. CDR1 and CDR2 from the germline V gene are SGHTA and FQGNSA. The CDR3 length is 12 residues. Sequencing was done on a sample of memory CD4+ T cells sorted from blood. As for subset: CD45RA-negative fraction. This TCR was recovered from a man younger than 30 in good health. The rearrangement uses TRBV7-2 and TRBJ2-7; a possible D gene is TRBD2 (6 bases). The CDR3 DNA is TGTGCCAGCAGCTTGGGACTGACCGAGCAGTACTTC. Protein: CASSLGLTEQYF. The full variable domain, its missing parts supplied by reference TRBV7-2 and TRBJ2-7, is GAGVSQSPSNKVTEKGKDVELRCDPISGHTALYWYRQSLGQGLEFLIYFQGNSAPDKSGLPSDRFSAERTGGSVSTLTIQRTQQEDSAVYLCASSLGLTEQYFGPGTRLTVT.